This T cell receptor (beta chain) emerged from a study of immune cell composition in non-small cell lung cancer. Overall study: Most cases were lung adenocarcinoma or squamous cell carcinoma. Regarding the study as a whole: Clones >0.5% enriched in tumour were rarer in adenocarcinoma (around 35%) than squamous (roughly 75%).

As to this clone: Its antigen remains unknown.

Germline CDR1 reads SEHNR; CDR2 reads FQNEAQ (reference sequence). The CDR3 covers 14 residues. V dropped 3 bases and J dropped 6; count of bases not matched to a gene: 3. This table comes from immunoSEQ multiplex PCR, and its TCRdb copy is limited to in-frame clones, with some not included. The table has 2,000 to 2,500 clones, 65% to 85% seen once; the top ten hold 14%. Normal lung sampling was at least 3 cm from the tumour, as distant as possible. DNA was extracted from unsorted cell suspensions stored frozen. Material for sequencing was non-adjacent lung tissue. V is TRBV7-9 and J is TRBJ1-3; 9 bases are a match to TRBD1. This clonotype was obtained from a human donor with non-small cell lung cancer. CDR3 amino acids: CASSFDRGVNTIYF. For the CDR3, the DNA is TGTGCCAGCAGCTTCGACAGGGGGGTAAACACCATATATTTT.